This T cell receptor (beta chain) emerged from a study of blood T cell repertoires in COVID-19. The wider study: From the United States, Italy and Spain came samples of acute and convalescent COVID-19. PBMCs, B-cell-depleted T cells, or T cells were the source of the cDNA or gDNA that made up the material.

In the authors' workflow: Reference gene primers were amplified, and this amplification served to estimate nucleated cell counts. Sequencing was performed with immunoSEQ multiplex PCR; in TCRdb, only in-frame clones are kept and a portion is missing. D and trimming come from the DNA, and the V and J calls and clone size come from that table. This table holds more than 40,000 clones, 80% to 90% found once. A remark on this clone: The limits of the CDR3 on the DNA are not certain, so only TCRdb's listed CDR3 is given.

Germline CDR1 and CDR2: SGHVS and FQNEAQ. The CDR3 is 13 amino acids in total, end residues counted. The chain carries TRBV7-8 and TRBJ2-1; the table's D call, TRBD1, was not checked against the DNA. This clonotype was obtained from an elderly woman with acute or convalescent COVID-19. The sample taken for sequencing was peripheral blood. The CDR3 is CASSLGVGTGTIF.